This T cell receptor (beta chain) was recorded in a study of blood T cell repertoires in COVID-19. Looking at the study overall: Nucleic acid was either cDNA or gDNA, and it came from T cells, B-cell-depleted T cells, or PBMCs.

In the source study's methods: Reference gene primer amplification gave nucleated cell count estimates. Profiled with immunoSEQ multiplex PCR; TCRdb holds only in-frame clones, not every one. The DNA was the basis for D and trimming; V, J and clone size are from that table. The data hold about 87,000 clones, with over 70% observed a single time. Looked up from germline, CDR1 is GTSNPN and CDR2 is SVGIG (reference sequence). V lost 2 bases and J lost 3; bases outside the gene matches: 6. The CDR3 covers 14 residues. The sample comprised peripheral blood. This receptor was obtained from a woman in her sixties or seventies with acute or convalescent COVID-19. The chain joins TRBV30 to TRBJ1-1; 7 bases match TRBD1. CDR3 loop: CAWSRGQTDTEAFF. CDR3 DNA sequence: TGTGCCTGGAGTAGGGGACAGACGGACACTGAAGCTTTCTTT.